These 16 T cell receptor beta chains were all obtained from the same sample, sequenced in a study of blood T cell repertoires in COVID-19. The assay was immunoSEQ multiplex PCR, and TCRdb's table has in-frame clones only and misses some. The sample holds under 250,000 clones, around 85% seen once. Specimen: PBMCs or T cells enriched from blood (not recorded which). The source is a middle-aged woman with acute COVID-19.

CDR3 bases: TGTGCCACCAGCAGTTTATCCACACAGCCCCAGCATTTT. Its translation is CATSSLSTQPQHF. V gene TRBV15 combines with J gene TRBJ1-5, with D unclear. V dropped 3 bases and J dropped 7 bases, with 10 bases sitting between them. The CDR3 length is 13 residues. The germline V gene has CDR1 LNHNV and CDR2 YYDKDF (reference sequence).

V and J are TRBV7-2 and TRBJ2-1, with D tentatively TRBD1 (8 bases). Trimming removed 1 base at V and 4 bases at J, with 11 bases between. The CDR3 sequence is 15 residues long. CDR1 SGHTA and CDR2 FQGNSA come from the germline V gene. CDR3 DNA: TGTGCCAGCAGCTTAGACAGGGGGGGATACAATGAGCAGTTCTTC. It specifies CASSLDRGGYNEQFF.

The chain has TRBV30 and TRBJ2-1, with 8 bases identical to TRBD1. V trimming: 4 bases; J trimming: 9 bases; junction bases outside the gene matches: 5. Germline CDR1 GTSNPN, CDR2 SVGIG (reference sequence). The CDR3 is made up of 12 amino acids. CDR3 coding DNA: TGTGCCTGGAATCAGGGGGCTGGTGAGCAGTTCTTC. Its translation is CAWNQGAGEQFF.

V and J are TRBV10-1 and TRBJ2-1; 13 nucleotides align to TRBD2. The CDR3 spans 15 residues. Germline assignment: CDR1 WNHNN and CDR2 SYGVQD (reference sequence). With 6 bases clipped from V and 7 bases from J, the junction kept 6 bases outside the gene matches. The CDR3 DNA is TGCGCCAGCAGCAGGACTAGCGGGAGAGGTAATGAGCAGTTCTTC. Amino acids: CASSRTSGRGNEQFF.

This clone was counted a few times. V is TRBV2 and J is TRBJ2-1, with 10 nucleotides matching TRBD1. V gave up 6 bases and J gave up 8 bases; unmatched junction bases: 10. CDR1 SNHLY and CDR2 FYNNEI come from the germline V gene. The CDR3 sequence is 15 residues long. CDR3 in amino acids: CASSLIRDRGDEQFF. In DNA form, the CDR3 reads TGTGCCAGCAGCTTGATCCGGGACAGGGGCGATGAGCAGTTCTTC.

J is TRBJ2-1 and V is TRBV5-5; D is perhaps TRBD1 (5 bases). The V and J ends lost 0 bases and 3 bases respectively, with 13 bases between them. Germline V gene data show CDR1 as SGHKS and CDR2 as YYEKEE (reference sequence). This CDR3 contains 16 residues. The CDR3 DNA sequence: TGTGCCAGCAGCTTGGGGCCTCAGACAGACTACAATGAGCAGTTCTTC. It yields the protein CASSLGPQTDYNEQFF.

This chain links TRBV2 with TRBJ2-6; maybe TRBD1 (6 bases). From germline, CDR1 is SNHLY and CDR2 FYNNEI. This CDR3 is built from 18 residues. Trimming stripped 6 bases from V and 0 bases from J, with 18 bases between. CDR3 loop: CASRLTTGQSSGANVLTF. The CDR3, as DNA: TGTGCCAGCAGACTAACAACAGGGCAGAGCTCTGGGGCCAACGTCCTGACTTTC. Together with reference TRBV2 and TRBJ2-6, the CDR3 gives the full variable domain: EPEVTQTPSHQVTQMGQEVILRCVPISNHLYFYWYRQILGQKVEFLVSFYNNEISEKSEIFDDQFSVERPDGSNFTLKIRSTKLEDSAMYFCASRLTTGQSSGANVLTFGAGSRLTVL.

The chain employs TRBV24-1 and TRBJ1-4; D is possibly TRBD1 (5 bases). The CDR3 has 14 amino acids. Germline V lookup: CDR1 KGHDR, CDR2 SFDVKD. Trimming stripped 3 bases from V and 3 bases from J, with 7 bases between. The CDR3 DNA follows: TGTGCCACCAGTGATGCGGGGGCTAATGAAAAACTGTTTTTT. Its translation is CATSDAGANEKLFF.

The chain uses TRBV6-5 and TRBJ2-7, with a weak D call TRBD1 (7 bases). CDR3 length: 14 residues. Trimming cost V 0 bases and J 7 bases, with 13 bases left between them. Germline V gene data show CDR1 as MNHEY and CDR2 as SVGAGI. The chain's CDR3 is CASSYSAGGKEQYF. The CDR3 DNA reads as TGTGCCAGCAGTTACTCGGCAGGGGGGAAAGAGCAGTACTTC.

J is TRBJ2-1 and V is TRBV7-2; 9 bases map to TRBD2. Looked up from germline, CDR1 is SGHTA and CDR2 is FQGNSA. The CDR3 extends over 16 amino acids. V was pared by 4 bases and J by 4 bases, with 8 bases of the junction left unmatched. CDR3 sequence: CASSSRAGGRYNEQFF. CDR3 coding DNA: TGTGCCAGCAGCTCCAGAGCGGGGGGCCGGTACAATGAGCAGTTCTTC.

J is TRBJ2-1 and V is TRBV15, with TRBD2 identical over 9 bases. Per the germline V gene, CDR1 is LNHNV and CDR2 is YYDKDF (reference sequence). CDR3 size: 16 residues. The V segment lost 0 bases and the J segment 9 bases; nucleotides outside the gene matches: 9. CDR3: CATSRDGSGGGFEQFF. The CDR3, as DNA: TGTGCCACCAGCAGAGATGGTAGCGGGGGCGGGTTTGAGCAGTTCTTC.

The V gene is TRBV11-3, the J gene TRBJ2-6; 9 nucleotides agree with TRBD1. The CDR3 totals 14 residues. The germline gives CDR1 SGHNT, CDR2 YENEEA. V shed 4 bases, J shed 8 bases, and the junction held 3 bases outside the gene matches. This chain's CDR3 is CASSSGTGTNVLTF. The CDR3 nucleotides are TGTGCCAGCAGCTCCGGGACAGGGACCAACGTCCTGACTTTC.

This chain links TRBV6-5 with TRBJ2-7; D might be TRBD1 (6 bases). Germline CDR1 reads MNHEY; CDR2 reads SVGAGI. The CDR3 is made up of 14 amino acids. V lost 6 bases, J lost 2 bases, and 14 bases lay in between. CDR3 in amino acids: CASSNDRPTYEQYF. The DNA for the CDR3 is TGTGCCAGCAGCAACGACAGGCCCACCTACGAGCAGTACTTC.

CDR3 protein: CASSDPGDAGGPCNEQFF. CDR3 coding DNA: TGTGCCAGCAGTGACCCAGGGGACGCGGGAGGGCCTTGTAATGAGCAGTTCTTC. The chain joins TRBV6-4 to TRBJ2-1, with 9 bases identical to TRBD2. CDR3 length: 18 amino acids. Germline V CDR1 and CDR2: MRHNA, SNTAGT. With V trimmed by 2 bases and J by 7 bases, 15 bases remained unmatched.

The chain carries TRBV30 and TRBJ2-3, with 12 bases fitting TRBD2. CDR1 and CDR2 from the germline V gene are GTSNPN and SVGIG (reference sequence). V was clipped by 5 bases and J by 3 bases; unmatched bases: 3. The CDR3 contains 14 residues. CDR3 nucleotide sequence: TGTGCCTGGTCACTAGCGGGGGGAACAGATACGCAGTATTTT. Protein: CAWSLAGGTDTQYF.

The rearrangement uses TRBV4-1 and TRBJ1-2; D remains ambiguous. The CDR3 is made up of 14 amino acids. The germline V gene has CDR1 MGHRA and CDR2 YSYEKL. V lost 0 bases to trimming and J lost 5 bases, with 10 bases between them. In DNA form, the CDR3 reads TGCGCCAGCAGCCAAGATGTCCGTCCGTATGGCTACACCTTC. This encodes CASSQDVRPYGYTF.